The TCR beta chain under discussion was sequenced for a study of T cell repertoires in cytomegalovirus infection. Study at large: Public TCR beta signatures marked donors with CMV infection and the matching HLA.

The CDR3 loop spans 17 amino acids. The germline CDR1 and CDR2 sequences are SGHVT and SQSDAQ. The V gene end was trimmed by 5 bases and the J gene end by 9 bases; junction bases not matched to a gene: 12. As for this clonotype: Antigen: not known.

TCRdb redid the calling of the reads with MiXCR, one entry per CDR3 protein. The sample has roughly 500,000 distinct CDR3 sequences; around a third are singletons. Sequenced here: cultured PBMCs, sampled from culture after CMV antigen stimulation. This clonotype was obtained from a human donor in good health (CMV status not recorded). Some clones in this sample may be carry-over from other donors' samples. J is TRBJ2-1 and V is TRBV7-4, with TRBD2 identical over 14 bases. CDR3 region: CASSTFQTSGRAGEQFF. CDR3 nucleotide sequence: TGTGCCAGCAGCACCTTCCAGACTAGCGGGAGGGCAGGTGAGCAGTTCTTC.